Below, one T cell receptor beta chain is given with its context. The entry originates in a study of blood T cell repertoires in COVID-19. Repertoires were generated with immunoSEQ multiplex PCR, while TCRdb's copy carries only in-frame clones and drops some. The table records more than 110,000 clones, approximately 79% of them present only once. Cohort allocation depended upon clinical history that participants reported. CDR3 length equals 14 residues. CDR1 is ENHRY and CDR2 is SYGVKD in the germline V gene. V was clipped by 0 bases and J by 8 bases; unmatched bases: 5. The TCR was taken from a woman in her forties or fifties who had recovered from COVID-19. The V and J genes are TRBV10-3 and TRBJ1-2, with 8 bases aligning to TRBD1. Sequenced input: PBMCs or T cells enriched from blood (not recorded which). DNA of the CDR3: TGTGCCATCAGTGAGTCGAACAGGGGGAGAGGCTACACCTTC. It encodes CAISESNRGRGYTF.